Presented here are 30 T cell receptor beta chains from one specimen sequenced in a study of control samples from healthy donors and cancer patients. TCRdb's copy holds only in-frame clones and misses some; the assay was immunoSEQ multiplex PCR. The repertoire consists of around 95,000 clones, with 85% occurring once and the leading ten covering around a fifth. Input material: blood. The origin of the receptors is a man in his thirties or forties in good health.

The chain recombines TRBV7-3 with TRBJ2-1, with 9 bases fitting TRBD2. J was trimmed by 7 bases and V by 5 bases; bases with no gene match: 9. The CDR3 covers 15 residues. Germline loops: CDR1 SGHTA, CDR2 FQGTGA. Written as DNA, the CDR3 is TGTGCCAGCAGCCCCCCGGGACTAGCCCCAAATGAGCAGTTCTTC. Protein: CASSPPGLAPNEQFF. Combining the CDR3 with reference TRBV7-3 and TRBJ2-1 gives the whole variable domain GAGVSQTPSNKVTEKGKYVELRCDPISGHTALYWYRQSLGQGPEFLIYFQGTGAADDSGLPNDRFFAVRPEGSVSTLKIQRTERGDSAVYLCASSPPGLAPNEQFFGPGTRLTVL.

The rearrangement uses TRBV6-2 or TRBV6-3 and TRBJ1-1; no reliable D call. The CDR3 loop spans 17 amino acids. The V end was cut by 2 bases, the J end by 1 base, with 17 bases between. CDR1 is MNHEY and CDR2 is SVGEGT in the germline V gene. CDR3 loop: CASSYRHVLWTNTEAFF. The DNA for the CDR3 is TGTGCCAGCAGTTACCGCCACGTTCTCTGGACGAACACTGAAGCTTTCTTT.

The rearrangement joins TRBV7-9 to TRBJ2-3; tentative D call: TRBD2 (7 bases). The CDR3 contains 15 residues. The ends were cut back, 1 base at V and 2 bases at J, with 10 bases in the middle. Germline CDR1 SEHNR, CDR2 FQNEAQ (reference sequence). The CDR3 here is CASSLVRGATDTQYF. For the CDR3, the DNA is TGTGCCAGCAGCTTAGTTCGGGGGGCCACAGATACGCAGTATTTT.

In this sample, this clone turned up once. The chain couples TRBV15 to TRBJ2-7; no firm D call. The CDR3 is made up of 15 amino acids. V lost 0 bases and J lost 3, with 12 bases in between. In germline, CDR1 is LNHNV, CDR2 YYDKDF (reference sequence). The CDR3 is CATSREAGENYEQYF. In nucleotides, the CDR3 is TGTGCCACCAGCAGAGAGGCAGGTGAGAACTACGAGCAGTACTTC.

This clone was picked up a small number of times. The rearrangement links TRBV3-1 (or the pseudogene TRBV3-2) to TRBJ1-4; D ambiguous. Trimming left V 1 base short and J 8 bases short, with 8 bases between. The CDR3 has 13 amino acids. Germline V gene lookup returns CDR1 LGHDT and CDR2 YNNKEL (reference sequence). As DNA, the CDR3 is TGTGCCAGCAGCCAAGGACACAGCGAAAAACTGTTTTTT. Residues: CASSQGHSEKLFF.

This clone was counted once. The chain has TRBV27 and TRBJ1-6; TRBD1 matches 7 bases. Germline V gene lookup returns CDR1 MNHEY and CDR2 SMNVEV (reference sequence). V was clipped by 5 bases and J by 0 bases; unmatched bases: 4. CDR3 length equals 16 residues. Written as DNA, the CDR3 is TGTGCCAGCAGTCAGACAGGGAGCTCCTATAATTCACCCCTCCACTTT. This gives the protein CASSQTGSSYNSPLHF.

This chain connects TRBV7-9 to TRBJ2-1; TRBD2 is a possible D gene (5 bases). Between the trimmed V and J ends, which lost 1 base and 8 bases, there was a span of 12 bases. The CDR3 consists of 14 residues. Germline V CDR1 and CDR2: SEHNR, FQNEAQ (reference sequence). CDR3 loop: CASSLVASTHEQFF. DNA for the CDR3: TGTGCCAGCAGCTTAGTAGCGTCTACACATGAGCAGTTCTTC.

The chain has TRBV7-3 and TRBJ2-3, with TRBD2 identical over 8 bases. Germline V gene lookup returns CDR1 SGHTA and CDR2 FQGTGA. V dropped 5 bases and J dropped 6; count of bases not matched to a gene: 7. The CDR3 spans 14 residues. The CDR3 region has the DNA TGTGCCAGCAGCCCAAGGGGGACTAGGGATACGCAGTATTTT. This sequence encodes CASSPRGTRDTQYF.

The CDR3 DNA is TGCGCCAGCAGCTTGGCGGTCAGGGCGTACAATGAGCAGTTCTTC. Its translation is CASSLAVRAYNEQFF. This chain uses TRBV5-1 with TRBJ2-1, with D perhaps TRBD1 (5 bases). CDR1 and CDR2 (germline): SGHRS, YFSETQ. This CDR3 comprises 15 residues. Trimming removed 0 bases at V and 4 bases at J, with 11 bases between.

The rearrangement joins TRBV29-1 to TRBJ2-2; 8 nucleotides align to TRBD1. This CDR3 spans 17 amino acids. Germline CDR1 is SQVTM and CDR2 is ANQGSEA. With 3 bases clipped from V and 7 bases from J, the junction kept 16 bases outside the gene matches. CDR3 in amino acids: CSVDFLSGGDLVGELFF. The CDR3 DNA sequence: TGCAGCGTTGACTTCCTCTCAGGGGGCGATTTAGTCGGGGAGCTGTTTTTT.

The chain carries TRBV6-5 and TRBJ1-1, with D perhaps TRBD1 (6 bases). Trimming cost V 6 bases and J 1 base, with 15 bases left between them. The V gene's germline CDR1 is MNHEY and CDR2 SVGAGI. This CDR3 spans 15 amino acids. CDR3 nucleotides: TGTGCCAGCAGGAGGGGGGGTTGGACGAACACTGAAGCTTTCTTT. Its translation is CASRRGGWTNTEAFF.

As regards this clone: The sample contains more than one DNA sequence encoding this CDR3. The chain is built from TRBV19 and TRBJ2-5; D is perhaps TRBD1 (6 bases). Germline CDR1 reads LNHDA; CDR2 reads SQIVND (reference sequence). Trimming left V 3 bases short and J 2 bases short, with 7 bases between. The CDR3 sequence is 13 residues long. In DNA, the CDR3 is TGTGCCAGTAGTATGAGGGGGCAAGAGACCCAGTACTTC. Its translation is CASSMRGQETQYF.

The CDR3 DNA follows: TGTGCCATCAGTGAGTTTCCGTCGCCCCTCCACTTT. Its protein is CAISEFPSPLHF. V is TRBV10-3 and J is TRBJ1-6; no reliable D call. The germline V gene has CDR1 ENHRY and CDR2 SYGVKD. CDR3 length equals 12 residues. The V end lost 1 base, the J end lost 13 bases, and 8 bases lay between the germline ends.

J is TRBJ1-5 and V is TRBV6-6; D call uncertain. Germline lookup yields CDR1 MNHNY and CDR2 SVGAGI (reference sequence). The CDR3 consists of 14 residues. Trimming removed 5 bases from V and 1 base from J, with 9 bases in between. The CDR3 DNA sequence: TGTGCCAGCAGTCCACTAAGGAGCAATCAGCCCCAGCATTTT. Translating gives CASSPLRSNQPQHF.

This clone was seen just once. The rearrangement joins TRBV5-8 to TRBJ2-1; the match to TRBD2 covers 10 bases. From germline, CDR1 is SGHTS and CDR2 YDEGEE. With V trimmed by 4 bases and J by 0 bases, 10 bases remained unmatched. This CDR3 contains 18 residues. The CDR3 sequence is CASSISGGAYFSYNEQFF. The DNA of the CDR3 is TGTGCCAGCAGCATAAGCGGGGGGGCCTACTTCTCCTACAATGAGCAGTTCTTC.

This clone occurred a few times. At the DNA level, this CDR3 is encoded by other sequences in the same sample as well. The V gene is TRBV24-1, the J gene TRBJ1-5; D is undetermined. Trimming cost V 0 bases and J 0 bases, with 2 bases left between them. The CDR3 spans 14 residues. Germline values: CDR1 KGHDR, CDR2 SFDVKD. The DNA for the CDR3 is TGTGCCACCAGTGATTTGGATAGCAATCAGCCCCAGCATTTT. Protein: CATSDLDSNQPQHF.

The chain carries TRBV2 and TRBJ2-3; weak D call: TRBD1 (5 bases). V lost 3 bases and J lost 0, with 7 bases in between. Germline loops: CDR1 SNHLY, CDR2 FYNNEI. This CDR3 has 14 amino acids. The CDR3 protein is CASSEDTSTDTQYF. The CDR3 DNA sequence: TGTGCCAGCAGTGAGGACACAAGCACAGATACGCAGTATTTT.

J is TRBJ1-1 and V is TRBV19; D not resolved. The CDR3 has 16 amino acids. The V gene lost 5 bases and the J gene lost 2 bases, with 18 bases spanning the gap. Germline values: CDR1 LNHDA, CDR2 SQIVND (reference sequence). Written as DNA, the CDR3 is TGTGCCAGTAGTGCCCCCCGGTCGTTGGGTAACACTGAAGCTTTCTTT. Its translation: CASSAPRSLGNTEAFF. The complete variable domain, with remaining parts taken from reference TRBV19 and TRBJ1-1, reads DGGITQSPKYLFRKEGQNVTLSCEQNLNHDAMYWYRQDPGQGLRLIYYSQIVNDFQKGDIAEGYSVSREKKESFPLTVTSAQKNPTAFYLCASSAPRSLGNTEAFFGQGTRLTVV.

V gene TRBV12-3 or TRBV12-4 combines with J gene TRBJ2-3; D is perhaps TRBD2 (5 bases). Trimming left V 8 bases short and J 3 bases short, with 12 bases between. This CDR3 is 13 amino acids long. CDR3 DNA: TGTGCCAGCTCGAAGCGGACTACAGATACGCAGTATTTT. Its protein is CASSKRTTDTQYF.

V is TRBV14 and J is TRBJ2-7; D call uncertain. The CDR3 is made up of 13 amino acids. V was shortened by 0 bases and J by 5 bases, with 8 bases between the two germline ends. Germline V gives CDR1 SGHDN, CDR2 FVKESK. CDR3 region: CASSQDIPDEQYF. The CDR3 DNA reads TGTGCCAGCAGCCAAGACATCCCCGACGAGCAGTACTTC.

A few counts support this clone. The V gene is TRBV14, the J gene TRBJ1-5; D gene ambiguous. Germline V CDR1 and CDR2: SGHDN, FVKESK. This CDR3 spans 13 amino acids. Trimming cost V 0 bases and J 6 bases, with 6 bases left between them. In DNA form, the CDR3 reads TGTGCCAGCAGCCAAGACAGAACTCAGCCCCAGCATTTT. This translates into CASSQDRTQPQHF.

This clone has just a few counts. The gene calls are TRBV10-3 and TRBJ1-1; TRBD1 is a possible D gene (6 bases). This CDR3 spans 15 amino acids. V shed 0 bases and J shed 5 bases, with 13 bases lying between them. Germline lookup yields CDR1 ENHRY and CDR2 SYGVKD. CDR3 nucleotide sequence: TGTGCCATCAGTGAGTCCGAGGGGGGCGCGACTGAAGCTTTCTTT. Translating it yields CAISESEGGATEAFF.

The rearrangement joins TRBV6-5 to TRBJ1-2; D is possibly TRBD1 (5 bases). V was pared by 2 bases and J by 10 bases, with 11 bases between. CDR1 is MNHEY, CDR2 SVGAGI, per germline. The CDR3 length is 12 residues. CDR3 in DNA: TGTGCCAGCAGTTACATCGGGACGACCTACACCTTC. Amino acid sequence: CASSYIGTTYTF.

The gene calls are TRBV7-8 and TRBJ2-7; D gene unclear. Germline CDR1 reads SGHVS; CDR2 reads FQNEAQ. V dropped 1 base and J dropped 2 bases, with 6 bases sitting between them. This CDR3 contains 13 residues. CDR3 nucleotide sequence: TGTGCCAGCAGCTTAGGTCGGACCTACGAGCAGTACTTC. Protein product: CASSLGRTYEQYF. The whole variable domain, filled in from reference TRBV7-8 and TRBJ2-7, reads GAGVSQSPRYKVAKRGQDVALRCDPISGHVSLFWYQQALGQGPEFLTYFQNEAQLDKSGLPSDRFFAERPEGSVSTLKIQRTQQEDSAVYLCASSLGRTYEQYFGPGTRLTVT.

This clone was found a few times. V gene TRBV6-2 or TRBV6-3 combines with J gene TRBJ1-2; D is uncertain. Germline values: CDR1 MNHEY, CDR2 SVGEGT. The CDR3 runs to 16 residues. V was cut by 4 bases and J by 3 bases, with 18 bases left in between. The CDR3 protein is CASSSRQTTQYYGYTF. DNA for the CDR3: TGTGCCAGCAGTTCACGACAAACTACACAGTACTATGGCTACACCTTC.

V and J are TRBV5-4 and TRBJ1-4; no clear D. The germline V gene has CDR1 SGHNT and CDR2 YYREEE (reference sequence). The CDR3 runs to 16 residues. V lost 2 bases and J 0 bases, leaving 11 bases between the germline ends. The DNA for the CDR3 is TGTGCCAGCAGCTTCGGACCGGTTGCAACTAATGAAAAACTGTTTTTT. Translating it yields CASSFGPVATNEKLFF. Filled out from reference TRBV5-4 and TRBJ1-4, the complete variable domain reads ETGVTQSPTHLIKTRGQQVTLRCSSQSGHNTVSWYQQALGQGPQFIFQYYREEENGRGNFPPRFSGLQFPNYSSELNVNALELDDSALYLCASSFGPVATNEKLFFGSGTQLSVL.

The chain couples TRBV6-6 to TRBJ1-2; D not certain. Per germline, CDR1 MNHNY and CDR2 SVGAGI (reference sequence). The CDR3 extends over 15 amino acids. V shed 0 bases and J shed 6 bases, with 14 bases lying between them. In nucleotides, the CDR3 is TGTGCCAGCAGTTACTCCGGGGAAGGAGAGAATGGCTACACCTTC. It translates to CASSYSGEGENGYTF.

As concerns this clone: Other nucleotide sequences from this sample produce the same CDR3. The chain couples TRBV27 to TRBJ2-5; 7 bases align to TRBD2. Germline V gives CDR1 MNHEY, CDR2 SMNVEV (reference sequence). The CDR3 contains 15 residues. V lost 4 bases to trimming and J lost 1 base; unmatched junction nucleotides: 6. CDR3 in amino acids: CASSSGLVGQETQYF. The CDR3 DNA reads as TGTGCCAGCAGTTCAGGACTAGTAGGCCAAGAGACCCAGTACTTC.

The gene calls are TRBV28 and TRBJ1-5, with D perhaps TRBD1 (5 bases). Germline CDR1 and CDR2: MDHEN and SYDVKM. This CDR3 is 14 amino acids long. Trimming took off 7 bases at V and 1 base at J, with 11 bases between the two ends. The CDR3 DNA sequence: TGTGCCAGCACCCCTGGGGGGAGCAATCAGCCCCAGCATTTT. Protein: CASTPGGSNQPQHF.

This sequence joins TRBV6-5 and TRBJ1-6, with 9 bases identical to TRBD1. There are 14 residues in the CDR3. Trimming at V came to 7 bases and at J to 8 bases, leaving 6 bases not matched to a gene. Germline V gives CDR1 MNHEY, CDR2 SVGAGI. In nucleotides, the CDR3 is TGTGCCAGCACTACAGGGGGCGAGTATTCACCCCTCCACTTT. Encoded protein: CASTTGGEYSPLHF.